The 18 T cell receptor beta chains listed next were all sequenced from one sample in a study of cytomegalovirus exposure and HLA in healthy donors. The data were produced by immunoSEQ multiplex PCR, yet TCRdb's version contains in-frame clones alone and is incomplete. The repertoire holds 65,000 to 75,000 clones, with more than 85% as singletons. Sequenced material: PBMCs. The receptors derive from a man younger than 30 in good health and CMV-seropositive.

The chain links TRBV5-1 to TRBJ2-1; 7 bases align to TRBD1. The CDR3 covers 16 residues. The germline V gene has CDR1 SGHRS and CDR2 YFSETQ. V lost 4 bases and J lost 8; bases outside the gene matches: 15. The chain's CDR3 is CASSGQDSRLGDEQFF. Written as DNA, the CDR3 is TGCGCCAGCAGCGGACAGGACTCGCGCCTTGGCGATGAGCAGTTCTTC.

This sequence joins TRBV7-9 and TRBJ2-5, with D unclear. The CDR3 length is 14 residues. V shed 5 bases and J shed 1 base, with 11 bases lying between them. The germline gives CDR1 SEHNR, CDR2 FQNEAQ (reference sequence). This chain's CDR3 is CASSPEAFQETQYF. As DNA, the CDR3 is TGTGCCAGCAGCCCCGAGGCATTCCAAGAGACCCAGTACTTC.

The gene calls are TRBV10-1 and TRBJ2-3; 16 nucleotides line up with TRBD2. This CDR3 has 19 amino acids. Germline CDR1 WNHNN, CDR2 SYGVQD (reference sequence). Trimming took 5 bases from V and 3 from J; bases not matched to a gene: 11. DNA for the CDR3: TGCGCCAGCAGTCCGGGACTAGCGGGAGGGCCACTTTTGACAGATACGCAGTATTTT. This sequence encodes CASSPGLAGGPLLTDTQYF.

The genes are TRBV28 and TRBJ2-5; 11 bases align to TRBD2. Germline trimming cut 2 bases from V and 5 bases from J; bases unmatched to any gene: 4. Germline V lookup: CDR1 MDHEN, CDR2 SYDVKM. The CDR3 contains 15 residues. This CDR3 is CASSLGTSGGETQYF. The CDR3 DNA is TGTGCCAGCAGTTTAGGGACTAGCGGAGGGGAGACCCAGTACTTC.

The rearrangement links TRBV28 to TRBJ1-4; 8 nucleotides align to TRBD1. The CDR3 is made up of 16 amino acids. CDR1 and CDR2 from the germline V gene are MDHEN and SYDVKM. J lost 6 bases, V lost 3 bases, and 9 bases had no gene match. The CDR3 sequence is CASSFLGQGEDEKLFF. CDR3 sequence (DNA): TGTGCCAGCAGTTTCTTAGGACAGGGTGAAGATGAAAAACTGTTTTTT.

The rearrangement links TRBV6-1 to TRBJ2-7, with D possibly being TRBD1 (6 bases). The CDR3 contains 15 residues. CDR1 and CDR2 (germline): MNHNS, SASEGT. The germline V and J ends were trimmed by 1 base and 3 bases, with 13 bases remaining between them. CDR3 residues: CASSEDMGAGYEQYF. The CDR3 DNA reads as TGTGCCAGCAGTGAAGACATGGGGGCCGGCTACGAGCAGTACTTC.

The J gene is TRBJ1-1, the V gene TRBV5-6; the match to TRBD1 covers 7 bases. This CDR3 contains 13 residues. Germline V gene lookup returns CDR1 SGHDT and CDR2 YYEEEE. With 0 bases clipped from V and 10 bases from J, the junction kept 6 bases outside the gene matches. In nucleotides, the CDR3 is TGTGCCAGCAGCTTGGGGCAGACAGGGTTAGCTTTCTTT. Translating it yields CASSLGQTGLAFF.

In its sample, this clone was seen once. The chain carries TRBV19 and TRBJ2-3; 9 nucleotides match TRBD2. Germline trimming cut 6 bases from V and 3 bases from J; bases unmatched to any gene: 13. The CDR3 runs to 17 residues. Germline V gene sequence: CDR1 LNHDA, CDR2 SQIVND (reference sequence). CDR3 bases: TGTGCCAGTAGGGCACCGGGTCGGCTAGCGGGGACAGATACGCAGTATTTT. Protein: CASRAPGRLAGTDTQYF.

This chain links TRBV4-1 with TRBJ1-2; D remains unclear. The V gene's germline CDR1 is MGHRA and CDR2 YSYEKL. Trimming removed 1 base at V and 4 bases at J, with 22 bases between. CDR3 length: 18 residues. The CDR3 DNA follows: TGCGCCAGCAGCCAAGGGTTTATCACATCGGGGTTCTCCTATGGCTACACCTTC. Its protein product is CASSQGFITSGFSYGYTF.

The V gene is TRBV30, the J gene TRBJ2-5; weak D call: TRBD1 (6 bases). The V end was cut by 3 bases, the J end by 2 bases, with 7 bases between. In germline, CDR1 is GTSNPN, CDR2 SVGIG (reference sequence). CDR3 size: 12 residues. Written as DNA, the CDR3 is TGTGCCTGGAGGGGGGCTCAAGAGACCCAGTACTTC. This codes for CAWRGAQETQYF.

The J gene is TRBJ2-2, the V gene TRBV10-3; D is possibly TRBD1 (6 bases). The V end lost 4 bases, the J end lost 5 bases, and 11 bases lay between the germline ends. Germline V gene sequence: CDR1 ENHRY, CDR2 SYGVKD. This CDR3 is built from 14 residues. The CDR3 spells CAISGQGMTGELFF. The CDR3 nucleotides are TGTGCCATCAGTGGGCAGGGGATGACCGGGGAGCTGTTTTTT.

The CDR3 DNA follows: TGTGCCAGCAGCCAACTGGGACAGGGCTACGAGCAGTACTTC. Encoded protein: CASSQLGQGYEQYF. The V call is TRBV4-2, the J call TRBJ2-7, with 9 nucleotides matching TRBD1. The germline V gene has CDR1 LGHNA and CDR2 YNFKEQ. J lost 3 bases, V lost 2 bases, and 2 bases had no gene match. The CDR3 is 14 amino acids.

The chain couples TRBV29-1 to TRBJ2-5, with 10 positions matching TRBD2. The trim removed 8 bases at V and 2 bases at J, leaving 8 bases unmatched. CDR1 is SQVTM, CDR2 ANQGSEA, per germline. This CDR3 spans 14 amino acids. CDR3 in DNA: TGCAGCCTGAAGCGGGGGGGTAGACAAGAGACCCAGTACTTC. It is translated as CSLKRGGRQETQYF.

This clone has a single count. V gene TRBV7-9 combines with J gene TRBJ2-7, with 8 bases identical to TRBD1. CDR3 length: 14 residues. The germline gives CDR1 SEHNR, CDR2 FQNEAQ (reference sequence). With 5 bases clipped from V and 5 bases from J, the junction kept 8 bases outside the gene matches. The CDR3: CASSPLDRGDEQYF. The CDR3 nucleotides are TGTGCCAGCAGCCCGCTCGACAGGGGCGACGAGCAGTACTTC.

This clone was found a few times. This chain joins TRBV6-1 and TRBJ2-3, with D possibly TRBD2 on 6 matching bases. V was trimmed by 2 bases and J by 0 bases, leaving 18 bases between them. CDR1 and CDR2 (germline): MNHNS, SASEGT. The CDR3 runs 18 residues. This chain's CDR3 is CASSELRGLSGSTDTQYF. The CDR3 region has the DNA TGTGCCAGCAGTGAACTCCGTGGACTATCCGGGAGCACAGATACGCAGTATTTT.

The sample holds one count of this clone. The chain has TRBV11-2 and TRBJ2-1, with no clear D. CDR1 is SGHAT and CDR2 is FQNNGV in the germline V gene. V was trimmed by 0 bases and J by 6 bases, leaving 6 bases between them. The CDR3 spans 13 residues. The DNA of the CDR3 is TGTGCCAGCAGCTTAGAACAGACCAATGAGCAGTTCTTC. It is translated as CASSLEQTNEQFF.

This chain connects TRBV13 to TRBJ2-1; 8 bases line up with TRBD2. CDR1 is PRHDT, CDR2 FYEKMQ, per germline (reference sequence). J lost 1 base, V lost 0 bases, and 8 bases had no gene match. The CDR3 extends over 18 amino acids. The CDR3 loop reads CASSLGFETSDSYNEQFF. The CDR3, as DNA: TGTGCCAGCAGCTTAGGGTTTGAGACTAGCGATTCCTACAATGAGCAGTTCTTC.

The chain employs TRBV7-9 and TRBJ2-7; the D gene is possibly TRBD2 (6 bases). The CDR3 sequence is 16 residues long. The germline CDR1 and CDR2 sequences are SEHNR and FQNEAQ (reference sequence). The V and J ends lost 1 base and 3 bases respectively, with 16 bases between them. The CDR3 spells CASSLDGRGLDYEQYF. Written as DNA, the CDR3 is TGTGCCAGCAGCTTAGATGGCCGGGGACTCGACTACGAGCAGTACTTC.